The next 11 T cell receptor beta chains were all read from a single sample in a study of blood T cell repertoires in COVID-19 (dated by TCRdb to 2020 to 2022). Libraries were made using the immunoSEQ multiplex PCR assay. TCRdb stores this immuneACCESS table with in-frame sequences only. Part of the clones is absent; in the studies checked, under half of the shortfall reflects unresolved V genes, and no reason is known for the rest. The sample table records fewer than 450,000 clones; approximately 88% of these occur just once. 10% to 15% of the sample rests with the top ten. Sequenced material: peripheral blood. These receptors were obtained from a woman aged 50 to 60 with COVID-19, enrolled during active disease.

This chain joins TRBV30 and TRBJ1-2, with a weak D call TRBD1 (6 bases). Germline CDR1 is GTSNPN and CDR2 is SVGIG (reference sequence). The CDR3 has 12 residues. V lost 0 bases to trimming and J lost 9 bases, with 11 bases between them. The CDR3 spells CAWSVTGLRYTF. CDR3 sequence (DNA): TGTGCCTGGAGTGTGACAGGTTTGCGCTACACCTTC.

This clone has just one count. The chain has TRBV2 and TRBJ1-2; 7 nucleotides align to TRBD1. CDR3 length: 14 amino acids. From germline, CDR1 is SNHLY and CDR2 FYNNEI. V lost 8 bases to trimming and J lost 0 bases; unmatched junction nucleotides: 6. CDR3: CASLLGQPNYGYTF. DNA for the CDR3: TGTGCCAGCCTTTTGGGACAGCCTAACTATGGCTACACCTTC.

This chain links TRBV6-4 with TRBJ1-2; TRBD1 matches at 11 bases. V gave up 4 bases and J gave up 4 bases; unmatched junction bases: 8. CDR1 is MRHNA and CDR2 is SNTAGT in the germline V gene. CDR3 length equals 16 residues. Here the CDR3 DNA reads TGTGCCAGCAGTGCCTCCCCGGGACAGGGGGGCTATGGCTACACCTTC. Encoded protein: CASSASPGQGGYGYTF.

The chain carries TRBV19 and TRBJ2-7, with D tentatively TRBD2 (5 bases). The CDR3 contains 14 residues. V lost 5 bases and J lost 3, with 14 bases in between. CDR1 is LNHDA, CDR2 SQIVND, per germline (reference sequence). CDR3: CASSPREAHYEQYF. Here the CDR3 DNA reads TGTGCCAGTAGTCCCCGGGAAGCTCACTACGAGCAGTACTTC. The full variable domain, in which reference TRBV19 and TRBJ2-7 provide the parts outside the CDR3, is DGGITQSPKYLFRKEGQNVTLSCEQNLNHDAMYWYRQDPGQGLRLIYYSQIVNDFQKGDIAEGYSVSREKKESFPLTVTSAQKNPTAFYLCASSPREAHYEQYFGPGTRLTVT.

The chain joins TRBV7-9 to TRBJ2-7; 7 bases map to TRBD1. The CDR3 length is 14 residues. Germline values: CDR1 SEHNR, CDR2 FQNEAQ (reference sequence). V shed 3 bases, J shed 5 bases, and the junction held 7 bases outside the gene matches. The DNA of the CDR3 is TGTGCCAGCAGCTTTAGGGGGCCAAGGGACGAGCAGTACTTC. This encodes CASSFRGPRDEQYF. The full variable domain, in which reference TRBV7-9 and TRBJ2-7 provide the parts outside the CDR3, is DTGVSQNPRHKITKRGQNVTFRCDPISEHNRLYWYRQTLGQGPEFLTYFQNEAQLEKSRLLSDRFSAERPKGSFSTLEIQRTEQGDSAMYLCASSFRGPRDEQYFGPGTRLTVT.

The chain combines TRBV7-2 with TRBJ2-7; TRBD1 aligns across 11 bases. With V trimmed by 3 bases and J by 7 bases, 8 bases remained unmatched. The CDR3 loop spans 15 amino acids. The germline V gene has CDR1 SGHTA and CDR2 FQGNSA. The CDR3 loop is CASSFRTGGMREQYF. As DNA, the CDR3 is TGTGCCAGCAGCTTCCGGACAGGGGGCATGCGGGAGCAGTACTTC.

As for this clone: Within the sample, other DNA sequences also encode this same CDR3. The J gene is TRBJ2-5, the V gene TRBV18, with 7 bases fitting TRBD1. There are 14 residues in the CDR3. With 3 bases clipped from V and 5 bases from J, the junction kept 6 bases outside the gene matches. Germline-derived CDR1 and CDR2 are KGHSH and LQKENI. The CDR3 here is CASSPRQGRETQYF. CDR3 sequence (DNA): TGTGCCAGCTCACCCAGACAGGGACGGGAGACCCAGTACTTC.

V is TRBV3-1 (or the pseudogene TRBV3-2) and J is TRBJ1-6, with D maybe TRBD1 (6 bases). CDR1 is LGHDT and CDR2 is YNNKEL in the germline V gene (reference sequence). The length of the CDR3 is 13 residues. Trimming pared 1 base from V and 14 bases from J, leaving 12 bases between. The CDR3: CASSQAGDWTLHF. DNA for the CDR3: TGTGCCAGCAGCCAAGCAGGGGATTGGACCCTCCACTTT.

The rearrangement joins TRBV4-1 to TRBJ2-1; D may be TRBD2 (5 bases). The germline V gene has CDR1 MGHRA and CDR2 YSYEKL. CDR3 size: 13 residues. The V end was cut by 2 bases, the J end by 7 bases, with 9 bases between. DNA of the CDR3: TGCGCCAGCAGCCAATTTAGAGGGAATGAGCAGTTCTTC. The encoded protein is CASSQFRGNEQFF.

The gene calls are TRBV7-9 and TRBJ1-2, with TRBD1 identical over 7 bases. CDR1 is SEHNR and CDR2 is FQNEAQ in the germline V gene (reference sequence). This CDR3 spans 16 amino acids. Trimming at V came to 3 bases and at J to 8 bases, leaving 15 bases not matched to a gene. The CDR3 DNA reads TGTGCCAGCAGCTTCGGACAGGATGACTCGCGAGGAGGCTACACCTTC. Protein sequence: CASSFGQDDSRGGYTF.

J is TRBJ2-7 and V is TRBV18; a possible D gene is TRBD1 (5 bases). The CDR3 length is 13 residues. V lost 6 bases and J 2 bases, leaving 11 bases between the germline ends. Germline V CDR1 and CDR2: KGHSH, LQKENI. The chain's CDR3 is CASSDDRTYEQYF. The CDR3 nucleotides are TGTGCCAGCTCTGACGACAGAACCTACGAGCAGTACTTC.